This entry lists 23 T cell receptor beta chains sequenced from one sample in a study of blood T cell repertoires in COVID-19. TCRdb's copy holds only in-frame clones and misses some; the assay was immunoSEQ multiplex PCR. The table records hundreds of thousands of clones, approximately 80% of them present only once. The sequencing sample was made of peripheral blood. Source of these receptors: an elderly man with acute or convalescent COVID-19.

This clone came up a few times. The chain links TRBV21-1 to TRBJ2-7; the table's D call of TRBD1 was not tested on the DNA. TRBV21-1 is listed as a pseudogene. This CDR3 spans 19 amino acids. The CDR3 sequence is CASSLGGLVGQGRRCEQYF. The CDR3 nucleotides are TGTGCCAGCAGCCTTGGGGGCTTGGTCGGACAGGGGAGGAGGTGCGAGCAGTACTTC.

The chain has TRBV18 and TRBJ2-2; 10 bases agree with TRBD1. Germline values: CDR1 KGHSH, CDR2 LQKENI. The V and J ends lost 3 bases and 4 bases, in that order; junction bases with no gene match: 17. This CDR3 spans 20 amino acids. DNA for the CDR3: TGTGCCAGCTCACCTTCCCCCTATTCCGGGACAGGGGAGACCACCGGGGAGCTGTTTTTT. This sequence encodes CASSPSPYSGTGETTGELFF.

V is TRBV11-2 and J is TRBJ2-6; no definite D call. Germline V gives CDR1 SGHAT, CDR2 FQNNGV. V was clipped by 4 bases and J by 1 base, with 8 bases between them. This CDR3 is 15 amino acids long. The chain's CDR3 is CASSSQVSGANVLTF. CDR3 DNA: TGTGCCAGCAGCTCGCAGGTTTCTGGGGCCAACGTCCTGACTTTC.

V is TRBV30 and J is TRBJ1-6, with 8 nucleotides matching TRBD1. This CDR3 has 15 amino acids. Trimming at V came to 3 bases and at J to 2 bases, leaving 3 bases not matched to a gene. CDR1 is GTSNPN and CDR2 is SVGIG in the germline V gene (reference sequence). CDR3 region: CAWSIRGPYNSPLHF. CDR3 bases: TGTGCCTGGAGCATCAGGGGGCCCTATAATTCACCCCTCCACTTT.

This clone was seen a handful of times. This chain connects TRBV4-1 to TRBJ2-7; TRBD2 agrees at 14 bases. This CDR3 spans 20 amino acids. The germline V gene has CDR1 MGHRA and CDR2 YSYEKL. The J segment lost 0 bases and the V segment lost 0 bases, leaving 10 bases of the junction unmatched. The CDR3, as DNA: TGCGCCAGCAGCCAAGAACGGGCCGGACTAGCGGGGGGCTTCTCCTACGAGCAGTACTTC. Its protein is CASSQERAGLAGGFSYEQYF.

V gene TRBV19 combines with J gene TRBJ2-1; 12 bases agree with TRBD1. Germline V lookup: CDR1 LNHDA, CDR2 SQIVND (reference sequence). V was pared by 4 bases and J by 1 base, with 8 bases of the junction left unmatched. This CDR3 is built from 18 residues. The CDR3: CASSKGTGGRSSYNEQFF. DNA of the CDR3: TGTGCCAGTAGTAAGGGGACAGGGGGCCGTTCATCCTACAATGAGCAGTTCTTC. Full variable domain (remainder filled in from reference TRBV19 and TRBJ2-1): DGGITQSPKYLFRKEGQNVTLSCEQNLNHDAMYWYRQDPGQGLRLIYYSQIVNDFQKGDIAEGYSVSREKKESFPLTVTSAQKNPTAFYLCASSKGTGGRSSYNEQFFGPGTRLTVL.

This clone was counted a single time. The chain employs TRBV5-4 and TRBJ2-7, with D possibly matching TRBD2 (5 bases). The CDR3 covers 13 residues. Trimming took 4 bases from V and 5 from J, leaving 13 bases between them. CDR1 SGHNT and CDR2 YYREEE come from the germline V gene (reference sequence). The CDR3 DNA is TGTGCCAGCAGCCGGGAACGGCAGGACGAGCAGTACTTC. This translates into CASSRERQDEQYF.

In this sample, this clone turned up many times. V usage is TRBV3-1 (or the pseudogene TRBV3-2) and J usage is TRBJ2-3; TRBD1 is a possible D gene (5 bases). V was clipped by 5 bases and J by 4 bases, with 10 bases between them. In germline, CDR1 is LGHDT, CDR2 YNNKEL (reference sequence). This CDR3 contains 13 residues. CDR3 bases: TGTGCCAGCAGCTCAGGGTACGCAGATACGCAGTATTTT. It codes for CASSSGYADTQYF.

Turning to this clone: Relative to the germline gene, one junction end is altered; a read error may explain this. V is TRBV28 and J is TRBJ1-4; 9 bases are a match to TRBD1. This CDR3 spans 16 amino acids. Per the germline V gene, CDR1 is MDHEN and CDR2 is SYDVKM. CDR3 DNA: TGTGCCAGCAGTTTTCGTGCCGGGACAGGGCCCACCCCCACTCGTTTT. Protein product: CASSFRAGTGPTPTRF.

This chain connects TRBV5-1 to TRBJ2-3; 8 bases are shared with TRBD2. In germline, CDR1 is SGHRS, CDR2 YFSETQ. The CDR3 extends over 14 amino acids. Unmatched junction bases numbered 0, after V lost 0 bases and J lost 3 bases. In DNA, the CDR3 is TGCGCCAGCAGCTTGGGCGGGGGGACAGATACGCAGTATTTT. Translating it yields CASSLGGGTDTQYF.

The rearrangement uses TRBV15 and TRBJ2-7; D might be TRBD2 (7 bases). V was shortened by 0 bases and J by 5 bases, with 14 bases between the two germline ends. This CDR3 region has 15 residues. Germline values: CDR1 LNHNV, CDR2 YYDKDF (reference sequence). The chain's CDR3 is CATSRDLGGGNEQYF. CDR3 coding DNA: TGTGCCACCAGCAGAGATTTAGGGGGGGGAAACGAGCAGTACTTC.

This sequence joins TRBV10-1 and TRBJ2-6, with TRBD2 matching over 14 bases. The CDR3 runs to 18 residues. Germline lookup yields CDR1 WNHNN and CDR2 SYGVQD (reference sequence). J lost 2 bases, V lost 6 bases, and 6 bases had no gene match. The CDR3 spells CASRGLAGVVAGANVLTF. DNA for the CDR3: TGCGCCAGCAGGGGACTAGCGGGAGTTGTGGCTGGGGCCAACGTCCTGACTTTC.

CDR3 protein: CASSPAAGGTNTGELFF. CDR3 DNA sequence: TGCGCCAGCAGCCCTGCAGCGGGGGGAACGAACACCGGGGAGCTGTTTTTT. The chain couples TRBV5-1 to TRBJ2-2; 9 bases match TRBD2. The CDR3 has 17 residues. CDR1 and CDR2 from the germline V gene are SGHRS and YFSETQ. Unmatched junction bases numbered 7, after V lost 4 bases and J lost 0 bases.

This chain joins TRBV18 and TRBJ1-2, with 8 bases identical to TRBD1. Germline V CDR1 and CDR2: KGHSH, LQKENI. The CDR3 length is 17 residues. Unmatched junction bases numbered 13, after V lost 1 base and J lost 6 bases. The CDR3 reads CASSPLGIVQGAHGYTF. DNA of the CDR3: TGTGCCAGCTCACCACTGGGTATTGTCCAGGGGGCGCATGGCTACACCTTC.

This clone was counted between two and nine times. This chain connects TRBV3-1 (or the pseudogene TRBV3-2) to TRBJ2-4, with D unresolved. This CDR3 has 14 amino acids. The ends were cut back, 2 bases at V and 0 bases at J, with 5 bases in the middle. Germline V lookup: CDR1 LGHDT, CDR2 YNNKEL (reference sequence). The CDR3 protein is CASSQSKAKNIQYF. In DNA, the CDR3 is TGTGCCAGCAGCCAATCAAAAGCCAAAAACATTCAGTACTTC.

This chain connects TRBV5-1 to TRBJ2-2, with 9 bases lining up with TRBD1. Unmatched junction bases numbered 2, after V lost 3 bases and J lost 5 bases. The CDR3 consists of 14 residues. CDR1 and CDR2 (germline): SGHRS, YFSETQ. The CDR3 bases are TGCGCCAGCAGCTATGGACAGGGGACCGGGGAGCTGTTTTTT. Protein sequence: CASSYGQGTGELFF.

This clone was seen more than once but under ten times. The V call is TRBV6-1, the J call TRBJ1-2; 8 nucleotides line up with TRBD1. CDR1 and CDR2 from the germline V gene are MNHNS and SASEGT. With 4 bases clipped from V and 6 bases from J, the junction kept 13 bases outside the gene matches. CDR3 length: 16 residues. The CDR3 loop reads CASSAFTGGNGDGYTF. The CDR3, as DNA: TGTGCCAGCAGTGCGTTTACAGGGGGAAATGGAGATGGCTACACCTTC.

The genes are TRBV14 and TRBJ2-7, with 9 bases identical to TRBD2. V shed 2 bases, J shed 1 base, and the junction held 24 bases outside the gene matches. Germline assignment: CDR1 SGHDN and CDR2 FVKESK. The CDR3 totals 22 residues. CDR3 region: CASSQSLVKEVLAGSGSYEQYF. DNA of the CDR3: TGTGCCAGCAGCCAAAGTCTGGTGAAGGAGGTACTAGCGGGTTCAGGTTCCTACGAGCAGTACTTC.

The chain uses TRBV5-6 and TRBJ1-3; 7 bases agree with TRBD1. Germline assignment: CDR1 SGHDT and CDR2 YYEEEE. The CDR3 spans 17 residues. V was pared by 2 bases and J by 0 bases, with 8 bases of the junction left unmatched. The CDR3 region is CASSLVDRPFSGNTIYF. In DNA, the CDR3 is TGTGCCAGCAGCTTAGTGGACAGGCCGTTCTCTGGAAACACCATATATTTT.

This clone was counted between two and nine times. V is TRBV10-3 and J is TRBJ2-7, with 12 bases lining up with TRBD1. The germline CDR1 and CDR2 sequences are ENHRY and SYGVKD. CDR3 length: 14 residues. Germline trimming cut 3 bases from V and 12 bases from J; bases unmatched to any gene: 9. Here the CDR3 reads CAISDPGTGGDRYF. The CDR3 bases are TGTGCCATCAGTGACCCCGGGACAGGGGGCGATAGGTACTTC.

J is TRBJ1-6 and V is TRBV27, with 7 bases fitting TRBD1. CDR1 MNHEY and CDR2 SMNVEV come from the germline V gene (reference sequence). The V segment lost 5 bases and the J segment 6 bases; nucleotides outside the gene matches: 16. This CDR3 is 18 amino acids long. CDR3 coding DNA: TGTGCCAGCAGTCCTGACAGGGTGTTGGTCCCTAGTAATTCACCCCTCCACTTT. Its protein product is CASSPDRVLVPSNSPLHF.

The chain links TRBV24-1 to TRBJ2-3; 7 bases line up with TRBD1. Germline CDR1 is KGHDR and CDR2 is SFDVKD. With 4 bases clipped from V and 5 bases from J, the junction kept 8 bases outside the gene matches. The CDR3 spans 15 residues. CDR3 in DNA: TGTGCCACCAGTGACCCCACGGACAGGCTAGATACGCAGTATTTT. This translates into CATSDPTDRLDTQYF.

The V call is TRBV9, the J call TRBJ1-3; possible D gene TRBD1, 5 bases. Deletions cut 0 bases from V and 1 base from J, with 14 bases between. The CDR3 consists of 17 residues. Germline values: CDR1 SGDLS, CDR2 YYNGEE. In DNA, the CDR3 is TGTGCCAGCAGCGTAGAGGGACGAGGGACTTCTGGAAACACCATATATTTT. This sequence encodes CASSVEGRGTSGNTIYF.